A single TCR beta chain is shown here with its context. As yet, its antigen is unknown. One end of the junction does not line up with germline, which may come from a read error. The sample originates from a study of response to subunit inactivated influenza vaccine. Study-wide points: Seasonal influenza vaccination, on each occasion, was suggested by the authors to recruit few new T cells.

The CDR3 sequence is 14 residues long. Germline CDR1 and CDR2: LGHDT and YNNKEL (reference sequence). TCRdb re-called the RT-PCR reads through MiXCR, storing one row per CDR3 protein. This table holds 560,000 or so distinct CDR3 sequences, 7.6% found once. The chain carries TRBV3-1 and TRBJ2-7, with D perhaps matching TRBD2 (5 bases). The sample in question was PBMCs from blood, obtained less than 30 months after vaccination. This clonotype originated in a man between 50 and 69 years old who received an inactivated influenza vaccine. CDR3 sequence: CASSHEGSSYEQYF. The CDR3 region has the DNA TGTGCCAGCAGCCATGAGGGATCCTCCTATGAGCAGTACTTC.